One sample yielded the 11 T cell receptor beta chains listed below, sequenced in a study of graft-versus-host responses after intestinal transplantation. Their antigens are not known. Profiled with immunoSEQ multiplex PCR; TCRdb holds only in-frame clones, not every one. This sample carries some 140,000 clones, about nine tenths of them seen once, and the ten largest clones take 0.19%. The sequences come from unstimulated CD4+ T cells sorted from spleen or lymph node cells, collected before intestinal transplant. Receptor source: a human donor who received an intestinal transplant.

This rearrangement joins TRBV14 to TRBJ2-5, with D hard to call. Germline V gene data show CDR1 as SGHDN and CDR2 as FVKESK. Trimming left V 1 base short and J 7 bases short, with 16 bases between. The CDR3 is made up of 15 amino acids. CDR3 nucleotides: TGTGCCAGCAGCCAAGGGAACAGCCCAACTGGGACCCAGTACTTC. Its protein product is CASSQGNSPTGTQYF.

This chain uses TRBV11-3 with TRBJ2-1; TRBD2 matches at 10 bases. The CDR3 contains 15 residues. Germline loops: CDR1 SGHNT, CDR2 YENEEA. The V gene end was trimmed by 3 bases and the J gene end by 7 bases; junction bases not matched to a gene: 6. The CDR3 DNA is TGTGCCAGCAGCTTTGGGACTAGCGTCGTTAATGAGCAGTTCTTC. Residues: CASSFGTSVVNEQFF.

This clone was counted once. This chain joins TRBV15 and TRBJ2-7; the D gene is possibly TRBD2 (6 bases). CDR1 and CDR2 from the germline V gene are LNHNV and YYDKDF (reference sequence). The CDR3 contains 14 residues. V was trimmed by 2 bases and J by 5 bases, leaving 13 bases between them. CDR3 sequence (DNA): TGTGCCACCAGCAGATCCGGGACTCTGGACGAGCAGTACTTC. Translated, it gives CATSRSGTLDEQYF.

This clone came up once. CDR3 DNA sequence: TGTGCCAGCAGTTACGAGGGAGCCAAAAACATTCAGTACTTC. Protein product: CASSYEGAKNIQYF. V and J are TRBV6-5 and TRBJ2-4; D possibly corresponds to TRBD2 (5 bases). This CDR3 is built from 14 residues. CDR1 is MNHEY and CDR2 is SVGAGI in the germline V gene. V lost 2 bases and J 0 bases, leaving 5 bases between the germline ends.

The chain carries TRBV5-1 and TRBJ1-1, with no clear D. The CDR3 runs to 13 residues. V lost 5 bases, J lost 4 bases, and 12 bases lay in between. The V gene's germline CDR1 is SGHRS and CDR2 YFSETQ. Here the CDR3 reads CASSENFGTEAFF. CDR3 bases: TGCGCCAGCAGTGAGAATTTCGGCACTGAAGCTTTCTTT.

V is TRBV11-2 and J is TRBJ2-5; a weak D match, TRBD2 (6 bases). Germline CDR1 SGHAT, CDR2 FQNNGV. Trimming stripped 3 bases from V and 1 base from J, with 12 bases between. This CDR3 region has 15 residues. In DNA, the CDR3 is TGTGCCAGCAGCTTTGGGGGGACCCGCCAAGAGACCCAGTACTTC. Protein product: CASSFGGTRQETQYF.

The CDR3 protein is CASRRTGISYEQYF. CDR3 in DNA: TGTGCCAGTAGAAGGACAGGGATCTCCTACGAGCAGTACTTC. V is TRBV19 and J is TRBJ2-7; 8 bases are shared with TRBD1. The trim removed 6 bases at V and 0 bases at J, leaving 4 bases unmatched. Per germline, CDR1 LNHDA and CDR2 SQIVND (reference sequence). There are 14 residues in the CDR3.

The chain employs TRBV7-6 and TRBJ2-7, with 7 bases matching TRBD2. From germline, CDR1 is SGHVS and CDR2 FNYEAQ. This CDR3 is built from 13 residues. V trimming: 5 bases; J trimming: 5 bases; junction bases outside the gene matches: 6. The CDR3 sequence: CASSPRLAHEQYF. The CDR3 nucleotides read TGTGCCAGCAGCCCAAGACTAGCCCACGAGCAGTACTTC.

CDR3 in amino acids: CASSEAGTGGEKLFF. CDR3 bases: TGTGCCAGCAGTGAGGCGGGGACAGGGGGCGAAAAACTGTTTTTT. The chain couples TRBV2 to TRBJ1-4, with 12 bases identical to TRBD1. Unmatched junction bases numbered 4, after V lost 3 bases and J lost 8 bases. The CDR3 is 15 residues long. Looked up from germline, CDR1 is SNHLY and CDR2 is FYNNEI.

CDR3 protein: CASTGTANTEAFF. The DNA for the CDR3 is TGTGCCAGCACGGGGACAGCGAACACTGAAGCTTTCTTT. The chain uses TRBV6-1 and TRBJ1-1; 7 positions match TRBD1. Per germline, CDR1 MNHNS and CDR2 SASEGT. This CDR3 is 13 amino acids long. J gave up 1 base and V 7 bases, and 3 bases lay outside the gene matches.

This sequence joins TRBV9 and TRBJ2-7, with D possibly being TRBD2 (7 bases). The CDR3 is 16 residues long. Germline CDR1 is SGDLS and CDR2 is YYNGEE. V was clipped by 4 bases and J by 3 bases, with 20 bases between them. In DNA form, the CDR3 reads TGTGCCAGCAGCCGGGGGGCTGCCGAGAACAACTACGAGCAGTACTTC. Encoded protein: CASSRGAAENNYEQYF.